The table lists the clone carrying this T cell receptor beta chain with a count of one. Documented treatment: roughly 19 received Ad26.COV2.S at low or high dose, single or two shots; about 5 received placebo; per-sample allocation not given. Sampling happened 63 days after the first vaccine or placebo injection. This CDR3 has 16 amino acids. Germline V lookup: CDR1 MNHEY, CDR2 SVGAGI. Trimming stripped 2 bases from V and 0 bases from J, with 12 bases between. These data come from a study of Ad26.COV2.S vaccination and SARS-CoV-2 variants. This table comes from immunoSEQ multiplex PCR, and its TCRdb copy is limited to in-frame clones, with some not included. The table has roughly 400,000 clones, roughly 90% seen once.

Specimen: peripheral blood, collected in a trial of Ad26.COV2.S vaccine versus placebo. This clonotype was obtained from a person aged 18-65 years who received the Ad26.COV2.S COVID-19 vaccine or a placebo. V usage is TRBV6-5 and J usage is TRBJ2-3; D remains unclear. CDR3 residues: CASSYSFTASTDTQYF. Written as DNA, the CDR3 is TGTGCCAGCAGTTACAGTTTTACGGCGAGCACAGATACGCAGTATTTT.